The source of this T cell receptor beta chain is a study of blood T cell repertoires in COVID-19. Study-wide context: COVID-19 samples, acute and convalescent, were from the United States, Italy and Spain. PBMCs, B-cell-depleted T cells, or T cells were the source of the cDNA or gDNA that made up the material.

Recruited during active infection, patients (from Seattle) were subsequently followed longitudinally. V was cut by 6 bases and J by 3 bases, with 17 bases left in between. The CDR3 is made up of 15 amino acids. From germline, CDR1 is ENHRY and CDR2 SYGVKD. Per the original methods: Nucleated cell number was recorded as an estimate derived from reference gene primer amplification. Assay used: immunoSEQ multiplex PCR; TCRdb lists only in-frame clones, some missing. V, J and clone size are taken as reported in that table, and D and trimming were inferred from the DNA itself. The sample holds about 170,000 clones, around 87% seen once.

The chain joins TRBV10-3 to TRBJ1-1; D possibly corresponds to TRBD1 (6 bases). Sequenced sample: peripheral blood. This clonotype originated in a woman aged 80 or over with COVID-19, enrolled during active disease. This chain's CDR3 is CAIRTGIIPDTEAFF. CDR3 DNA sequence: TGTGCCATCAGAACAGGGATCATCCCGGACACTGAAGCTTTCTTT.